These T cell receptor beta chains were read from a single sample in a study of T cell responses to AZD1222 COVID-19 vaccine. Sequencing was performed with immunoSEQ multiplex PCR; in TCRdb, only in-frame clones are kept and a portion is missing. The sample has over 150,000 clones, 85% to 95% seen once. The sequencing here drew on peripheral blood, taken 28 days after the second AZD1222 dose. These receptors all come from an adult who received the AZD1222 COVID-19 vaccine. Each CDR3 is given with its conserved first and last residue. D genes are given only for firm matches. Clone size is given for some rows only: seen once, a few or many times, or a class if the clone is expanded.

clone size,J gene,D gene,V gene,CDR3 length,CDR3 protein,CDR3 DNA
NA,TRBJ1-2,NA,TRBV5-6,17,CASSLVTARSLIYGYTF,TGTGCCAGCAGCTTGGTGACAGCTCGTTCTTTAATCTATGGCTACACCTTC
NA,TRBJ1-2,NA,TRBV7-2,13,CASSLGGIYGYTF,TGTGCCAGCAGCTTAGGTGGGATCTATGGCTACACCTTC
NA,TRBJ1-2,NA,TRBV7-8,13,CASSLVRGEGYTF,TGTGCCAGCAGCTTAGTCCGGGGTGAGGGCTACACCTTC
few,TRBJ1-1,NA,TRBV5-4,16,CASSSGQINLNTEAFF,TGTGCCAGCAGCTCTGGACAGATTAACTTGAACACTGAAGCTTTCTTT
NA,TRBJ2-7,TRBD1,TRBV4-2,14,CASSLGDSSYEQYF,TGTGCCAGCAGTCTAGGGGACAGTTCCTACGAGCAGTACTTC
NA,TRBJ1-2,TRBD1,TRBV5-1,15,CASADPGQGARGYTF,TGCGCCAGCGCCGATCCGGGACAGGGGGCGCGCGGCTACACCTTC
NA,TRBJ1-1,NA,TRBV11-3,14,CASSLGPSNTEAFF,TGTGCCAGCAGCTTAGGTCCCTCGAACACTGAAGCTTTCTTT
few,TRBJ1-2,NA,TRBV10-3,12,CAISEAGFIDTF,TGTGCCATCAGTGAGGCGGGGTTTATCGACACCTTC
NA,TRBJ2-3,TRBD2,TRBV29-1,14,CSVEPGRVTDTQYF,TGCAGCGTTGAACCGGGGAGGGTGACAGATACGCAGTATTTT
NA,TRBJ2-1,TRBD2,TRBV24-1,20,CATSDSRSGTSGGAYNEQFF,TGTGCCACCAGTGATTCTCGCTCCGGGACTAGCGGGGGGGCCTACAATGAGCAGTTCTTC
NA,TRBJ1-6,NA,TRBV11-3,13,CASSLDLSSPLHF,TGTGCCAGCAGCTTAGATCTCTCGTCACCCCTCCACTTT
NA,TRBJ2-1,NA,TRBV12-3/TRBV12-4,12,CASLDPVGEQFF,TGTGCCAGCCTGGACCCGGTGGGGGAGCAGTTCTTC
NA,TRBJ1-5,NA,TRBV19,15,CASSMVRESNQPQHF,TGTGCCAGTAGTATGGTCAGGGAGTCGAATCAGCCCCAGCATTTT
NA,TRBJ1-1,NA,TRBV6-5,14,CASSYSKGGTEAFF,TGTGCCAGCAGTTACTCGAAGGGAGGCACTGAAGCTTTCTTT
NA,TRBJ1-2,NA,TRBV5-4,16,CASSFILPPAVYGYTF,TGTGCCAGCAGCTTCATCTTACCACCGGCCGTCTATGGCTACACCTTC
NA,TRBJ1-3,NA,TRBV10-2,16,CASTLNPQGVGNTIYF,TGCGCCAGCACCCTAAACCCCCAGGGCGTTGGAAACACCATATATTTT
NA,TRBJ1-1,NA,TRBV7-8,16,CASSRAGGRGRTEAFF,TGTGCCAGCAGCCGAGCTGGGGGCCGGGGAAGAACTGAAGCTTTCTTT
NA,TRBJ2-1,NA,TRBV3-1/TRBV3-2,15,CASSQHGGRYNEQFF,TGTGCCAGCAGCCAACACGGGGGGCGCTACAATGAGCAGTTCTTC
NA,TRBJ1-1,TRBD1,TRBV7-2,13,CASRDRQNTEAFF,TGTGCCAGCAGGGACAGGCAGAACACTGAAGCTTTCTTT
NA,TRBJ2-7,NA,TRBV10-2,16,CASSEPPGAGASEQYF,TGCGCCAGCAGTGAGCCTCCTGGGGCAGGGGCTTCCGAGCAGTACTTC
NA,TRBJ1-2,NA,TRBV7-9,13,CASSPNTGNGYTF,TGTGCCAGCAGCCCAAATACAGGGAATGGCTACACCTTC
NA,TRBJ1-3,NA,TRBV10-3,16,CAISEVSGDSGNTIYF,TGTGCCATCAGTGAGGTATCAGGGGACTCTGGAAACACCATATATTTT
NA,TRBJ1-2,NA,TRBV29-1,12,CSVGAGREGYTF,TGCAGCGTTGGGGCGGGGAGGGAAGGCTACACCTTC
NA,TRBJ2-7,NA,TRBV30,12,CAWITGSYEQYF,TGTGCCTGGATAACAGGGTCCTACGAGCAGTACTTC
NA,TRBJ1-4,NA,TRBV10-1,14,CASSDGGTNEKLFF,TGCGCCAGCAGTGACGGCGGAACTAATGAAAAACTGTTTTTT
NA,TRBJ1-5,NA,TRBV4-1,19,CASSQAYRQARGSNQPQHF,TGCGCCAGCAGCCAAGCCTACCGACAGGCAAGGGGGAGCAATCAGCCCCAGCATTTT
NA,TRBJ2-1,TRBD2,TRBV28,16,CASSLTSGGALNEQFF,TGTGCCAGCAGCCTGACTAGCGGGGGGGCGCTCAATGAGCAGTTCTTC
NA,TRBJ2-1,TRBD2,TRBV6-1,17,CASSERTSGGLINEQFF,TGTGCCAGCAGTGAAAGAACTAGCGGGGGGCTGATCAATGAGCAGTTCTTC
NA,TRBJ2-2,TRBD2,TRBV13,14,CASIGRGNTGELFF,TGTGCCAGCATTGGGAGGGGAAACACCGGGGAGCTGTTTTTT
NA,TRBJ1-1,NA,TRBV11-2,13,CASSPTGNTEAFF,TGTGCCAGCAGCCCCACGGGGAACACTGAAGCTTTCTTT
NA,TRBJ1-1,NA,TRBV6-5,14,CASSYSKMNTEAFF,TGTGCCAGCAGTTACTCGAAAATGAACACTGAAGCTTTCTTT
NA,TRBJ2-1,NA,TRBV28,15,CASSPGTPSYNEQFF,TGTGCCAGCAGCCCCGGGACTCCCTCATACAATGAGCAGTTCTTC
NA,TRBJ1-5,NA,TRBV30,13,CAWSVQGNQPQHF,TGTGCCTGGAGTGTACAAGGTAATCAGCCCCAGCATTTT
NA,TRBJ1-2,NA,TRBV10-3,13,CAISEGQDYGYTF,TGTGCCATCAGTGAGGGCCAGGACTATGGCTACACCTTC
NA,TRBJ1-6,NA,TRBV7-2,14,CASSLGRNNSPLHF,TGTGCCAGCAGCTTAGGCCGGAATAATTCACCCCTCCACTTT
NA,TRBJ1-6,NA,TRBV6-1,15,CASSELGRGNSPLHF,TGTGCCAGCAGTGAACTCGGTAGGGGGAATTCACCCCTCCACTTT
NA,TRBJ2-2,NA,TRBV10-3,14,CAIGNGGSAGELFF,TGTGCCATCGGGAACGGGGGATCGGCCGGGGAGCTGTTTTTT
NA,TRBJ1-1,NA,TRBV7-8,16,CASSLGREALNTEAFF,TGTGCCAGCAGCTTGGGACGGGAAGCCCTAAACACTGAAGCTTTCTTT
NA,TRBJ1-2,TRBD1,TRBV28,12,CASRTGSLGYTF,TGTGCCAGCAGGACAGGGTCGTTAGGCTACACCTTC
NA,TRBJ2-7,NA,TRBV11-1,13,CASSLRGAHEQYF,TGTGCCAGCAGCTTAAGGGGGGCTCACGAGCAGTACTTC
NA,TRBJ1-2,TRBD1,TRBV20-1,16,CSASFVLAGGNYGYTF,TGCAGTGCTAGTTTCGTTCTTGCAGGGGGGAACTATGGCTACACCTTC
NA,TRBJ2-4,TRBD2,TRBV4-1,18,CASSQDLTSGFSKNIQYF,TGCGCCAGCAGCCAAGATCTGACTAGCGGGTTCTCCAAAAACATTCAGTACTTC
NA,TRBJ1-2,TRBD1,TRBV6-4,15,CASSERGRGQDGYTF,TGTGCCAGCAGTGAAAGAGGCAGGGGGCAGGATGGCTACACCTTC
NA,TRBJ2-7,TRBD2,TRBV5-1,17,CASDLTSGGNFLCEQYF,TGCGCCAGCGACCTGACTAGCGGGGGGAATTTCTTGTGTGAGCAGTACTTC
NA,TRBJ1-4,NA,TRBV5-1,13,CASRAGANEKLFF,TGCGCCAGCAGGGCAGGGGCTAATGAAAAACTGTTTTTT
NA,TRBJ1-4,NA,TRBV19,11,CTTGRREKLFF,TGTACAACAGGGCGGCGCGAAAAACTGTTTTTT
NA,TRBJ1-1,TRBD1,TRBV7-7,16,CASSPIQTGGNTEAFF,TGTGCCAGCAGCCCGATCCAGACAGGGGGGAACACTGAAGCTTTCTTT
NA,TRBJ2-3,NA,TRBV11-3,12,CASSLSTDTQYF,TGTGCCAGCAGCCTCAGCACAGATACGCAGTATTTT
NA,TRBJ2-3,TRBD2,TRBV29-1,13,CSVSGGGTDTQYF,TGCAGCGTTAGCGGGGGGGGCACAGATACGCAGTATTTT
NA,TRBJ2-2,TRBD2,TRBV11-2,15,CASTPGGGNTGELFF,TGTGCCAGCACCCCCGGGGGGGGAAATACCGGGGAGCTGTTTTTT
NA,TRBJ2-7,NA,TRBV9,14,CASSGGGPTYEQYF,TGTGCCAGCAGTGGGGGGGGCCCAACCTACGAGCAGTACTTC
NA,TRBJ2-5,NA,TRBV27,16,CASSFGSNGGWQTQYF,TGTGCCAGCAGTTTCGGTTCGAACGGGGGCTGGCAGACCCAGTACTTC
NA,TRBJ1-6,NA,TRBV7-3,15,CASSLKAGGGSPLHF,TGTGCCAGCAGCTTAAAGGCTGGGGGAGGTTCACCCCTCCACTTT
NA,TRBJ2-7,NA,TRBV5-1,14,CASSLLGSSYEQYF,TGCGCCAGCAGCTTGTTAGGGTCCTCCTACGAGCAGTACTTC
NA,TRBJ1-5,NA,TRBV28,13,CASTRRGHQPQHF,TGTGCCAGCACTCGCAGGGGACATCAGCCCCAGCATTTT